The TCR beta chain under discussion was sequenced for a study of blood T cell repertoires in COVID-19. As for the study in general: From T cells, B-cell-depleted T cells, or PBMCs came the material, which was cDNA or gDNA.

In the authors' workflow: Researchers report that nucleated cell counts were estimated from reference gene primer amplification. Generated by immunoSEQ multiplex PCR, the TCRdb table keeps only in-frame clones and is missing some. That table is the source of V, J and clone size, and D and trimming were worked out from the DNA. The sample has approximately 200,000 clones, 70% to 90% seen once; the top ten hold 1.2%. The cohort comprised adults aged 18 to 89 years residing in about two dozen US areas. Before being deemed recovered, Cohort 3 donors had two negative PCRs, clearance, or symptom resolution. The sequenced sample was PBMCs or T cells enriched from blood (not recorded which). The clonotype was recovered from a man younger than 45 who had recovered from COVID-19.

The CDR3: CASSVGSGSYNEQFF. The CDR3 DNA reads TGTGCCAGCAGCGTGGGTAGCGGGAGTTACAATGAGCAGTTCTTC. V gene TRBV9 combines with J gene TRBJ2-1; 9 bases fit TRBD2. From germline, CDR1 is SGDLS and CDR2 YYNGEE. The CDR3 sequence is 15 residues long. Germline trimming cut 2 bases from V and 4 bases from J; bases unmatched to any gene: 4.